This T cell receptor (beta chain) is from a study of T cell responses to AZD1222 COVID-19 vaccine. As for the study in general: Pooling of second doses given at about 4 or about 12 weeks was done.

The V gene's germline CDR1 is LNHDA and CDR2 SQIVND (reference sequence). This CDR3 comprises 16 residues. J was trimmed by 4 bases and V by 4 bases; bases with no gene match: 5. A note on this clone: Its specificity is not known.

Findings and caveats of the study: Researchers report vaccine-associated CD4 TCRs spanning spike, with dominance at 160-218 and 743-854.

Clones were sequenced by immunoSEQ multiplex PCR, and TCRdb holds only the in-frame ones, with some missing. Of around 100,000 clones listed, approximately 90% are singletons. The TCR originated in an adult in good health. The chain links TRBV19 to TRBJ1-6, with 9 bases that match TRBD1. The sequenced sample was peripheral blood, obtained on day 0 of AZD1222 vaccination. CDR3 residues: CASSTGQGTYNSPLHF. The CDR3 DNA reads TGTGCCAGTAGTACAGGACAGGGGACATATAATTCACCCCTCCACTTT.